This T cell receptor (beta chain) was recorded in a study of shared clonotypes between healthy human individuals (TCRdb year 2020). In the study overall: The cohort included a few men and a couple of women between 18 and 49 years of age. For each donor, CD4 naive and CD4 memory were each given three plates, CD8 naive was given two plates, and CD8 memory was given one plate. The study deeply sequenced blood TCR repertoires of about 5 healthy adults to estimate repertoire size and the extent of clonotype sharing between individuals. Libraries were prepared and TCR repertoires were sequenced by different laboratories using diverse techniques, in order to increase sequencing depth and limit assay-specific biases. Per donor, leukapheresis produced somewhere between about 0.9 and 9 billion PBMCs. Broad study findings and their caveats: Incomplete sequencing was indicated by rarefaction of sorted-subset datasets, despite the large sequencing depth. The small number of donors limited the genetic and exposure-history diversity represented. Sampling was limited to blood, and TCR repertoires in tissue likely differ from TCR repertoires in blood. Compared with non-shared clonotypes, the clonotypes found in all four sorted-subset donors had higher generation probabilities. Sharing across a handful of donors was observed for about 5% of naive CD4, 3.5% of naive CD8, 2% to 2.5% of memory CD4, and about 0.39% of memory CD8 clonotypes. Pairwise subsampling indicated that sequencing depth was expected to affect the degree of clonotype sharing among donors. Naive subsets generally had larger estimated clonotype richness than memory subsets.

Using the deep immunoSEQ assay, multiplex PCR amplified TCR CDR3 regions from genomic DNA. Genomic DNA extracted from each cell subset was distributed evenly over all wells of several immunoSEQ 96-well plates, and each plate served as one replicate. For sorted subsets, about 200 ng genomic DNA, equal to tens of thousands of T cell genomes, was loaded into each replicate PCR. Purified libraries were quantified with a Qubit 3.0 fluorometer, sized on a Bioanalyzer 2100, and re-quantified with the KAPA Library Quantification kit. A separate single-read 150-cycle Illumina NextSeq 550 flow cell was used to sequence each immunoSEQ 96-well plate. The source study handled its data this way. Because only junctional sequences without quality scores were contained in the immunoSEQ output, filtering matching that applied to full-length reads could not be performed. Sequences were annotated with PyIR, a Python wrapper for IgBLAST v1.9, and V/J genes and CDR3 were assigned using IMGT germline references. Reads with weak V/J assignments (E-value above 1e-6), missing CDR3, stop codons, out-of-frame junctions, or ambiguous translated residues were removed. V3J clonotypes were defined as sequences sharing an identical inferred V gene, J gene, and CDR3 amino acid sequence. Percentage overlap between repertoires was calculated by dividing the number of shared unique clonotypes by the size of the smaller repertoire. Richness of each repertoire was evaluated using RTK rarefaction, the Chao1 estimator, and Recon v2.1 estimates of unobserved clonotypes. Generation probabilities were computed with OLGA for all TCRbeta clonotypes obtained by the gDNA method from a handful of donors. Not all clones reach the TCRdb copy of this immuneACCESS table, which keeps in-frame sequences only. Checked studies attribute under half of the gap to unresolved V genes and leave the rest unexplained. That table furnishes V, J and clone size, whereas the DNA furnished D and trimming. Here the sample has over 2,000,000 clones; roughly 95% occur a single time. The ten largest clonotypes hold about 1.7% of the sample.

For the CD8 naive samples, CD45RO-negative cells were positively selected for CCR7, yielding a CD45RA+CCR7+ population from which TemRA cells were excluded. Healthy HIV-negative adults with no recently reported acute infections or vaccinations were included as donors. Only Caucasian adults living in Nashville, Tennessee, USA were represented among the donors. Blood was obtained by leukapheresis, after which PBMCs were separated by Ficoll-Histopaque density gradient centrifugation and cryopreserved in liquid nitrogen vapor phase. Purity and quantity of every magnetically sorted T cell population were checked by analytical flow cytometry. Each sorted fraction had its genomic DNA isolated and then quantified by UV absorbance on a Nanodrop 2000c. About this clone: What this receptor recognizes is not known. Base-call qualities are not available, and no considerably larger clone is one nucleotide away.

The CDR3 contains 18 residues, cysteine and phenylalanine counted. Solely the CDR3 DNA is kept, with 54 bases framed from the first base. The germline V gene gives CDR1 as SGHRS and CDR2 as YFSETQ. After removal of 0 bases from V and 1 base from J, the junction retains 12 bases not matched to a gene. The origin of this receptor is a man younger than 30 in good health. Some clones in this sample may be carry-over from other donors' samples. The sample consisted of naive CD8+ T cells from PBMCs. The cell subset or site label here, explained by the study, means: CD45RA+CCR7+. Recombination linked TRBV5-1 to TRBJ2-5; a stretch of 7 junction bases matches TRBD2. The CDR3 reads CASSLGGLAETFQETQYF. The DNA sequence is given as TGCGCCAGCAGCTTGGGTGGGCTAGCGGAGACTTTCCAAGAGACCCAGTACTTC. With the rest looked up from the reference TRBV5-1 and TRBJ2-5 genes rather than sequenced, the full variable domain is KAGVTQTPRYLIKTRGQQVTLSCSPISGHRSVSWYQQTPGQGLQFLFEYFSETQRNKGNFPGRFSGRQFSNSRSEMNVSTLELGDSALYLCASSLGGLAETFQETQYFGPGTRLLVL.